This T cell receptor beta chain is drawn from a study of tumor-infiltrating lymphocytes in primary liver carcinoma. Whole-study context: Subjects consisted of male and female patients aged 30 to 69 years.

Overall study results and limits: Tumor region pairs outstripped tumor-adjacent and tumor-blood pairs in overlap.

From roughly 0.5 ug total RNA, TCR beta cDNA was generated with a primer in the constant region. Researchers made the TCR beta libraries by running three nested multiplex PCR rounds with slightly modified ARM-PCR. Two initial PCR rounds of about 11 cycles each paired TRBV1-TRBV30 forward primers with a C-beta reverse primer. TCRdb re-derived calls from the multiplex PCR reads in MiXCR, one entry per CDR3 protein. The data show about 54,000 distinct CDR3 sequences, 70% to 80% seen once. Ten or more counts support this clonotype. The target antigen is unknown. This CDR3 region has 14 residues. In germline, CDR1 is MDHEN, CDR2 SYDVKM. Trimming removed 3 bases at V and 7 bases at J, with 13 bases between. Both RNA and DNA were isolated together from around 20-30 mg of bulk tissue that had not been sorted.

The sequence came from a man between 40 and 49 years old with primary liver carcinoma and hepatitis B virus infection. The specimen was liver tumor tissue from sampling region 2. The subset is: tumor region T2, inferior pole. J is TRBJ2-4 and V is TRBV28, with D possibly TRBD1 on 5 matching bases. In nucleotides, the CDR3 is TGTGCCAGCAGTTTCGCCAGGGTGAAGAACATTCAGTACTTC. Its translation is CASSFARVKNIQYF.